This T cell receptor beta chain was documented in a study of CXCR3-negative and CXCR3-positive naive CD8 T cells (dated by TCRdb to between 2019 and 2020). Looking at the study overall: In total, approximately 140 million TRB reads were obtained, or roughly 1.5 +/- 0.3 million reads per library. The diversity and physicochemical repertoire analyses included more than ten donors pooled from two independent experiments. TRBV-TRBJ cluster analysis included naive subsets from a handful of donors and memory cells from 3 donors.

Study-wide findings and limitations: Freshly isolated PBMCs were used for most assays because CXCR3 expression partially decreased after cryopreservation. Because surface CD5, which has been linked to self-reactivity in mice, was comparable between naive subsets, TCR interaction strength was also inferred from TRB CDR3 physicochemical properties. Within the same donor, TRBV-TRBJ usage looked similar between naive CXCR3-negative and CXCR3-positive cells, but memory cells had distinct patterns. Compared with CXCR3-negative naive cells, CXCR3-positive naive cells had TRB CDR3s with higher hydrophobicity (lower Kidera factor 4), lower energy, and higher strength and volume indices. Both naive subsets had comparably high repertoire diversity, while memory CD8+ T cells had much lower repertoire diversity.

The reads were generated on a NextSeq 550. The Human TCR Profiling Kit (MiLaboratory) was used to prepare UMI-labeled 5' RACE TRB cDNA libraries. The full amount of extracted RNA was used for cDNA synthesis, and the full amount of resulting cDNA was used for PCR amplification. Libraries were prepared in parallel using an identical number of PCR cycles. In the authors' own workflow: With a minimum of two reads required per UMI, MIGEC and MiXCR pulled out about 50,000 +/- 10,000 unique UMI-labeled TRB cDNA molecules from each library. An average of about 40,000 +/- 10,000 functional in-frame TRB CDR3 nucleotide clonotypes without stop codons was found per library. Diversity metrics, including normalized Shannon-Wiener and Chao1, were computed in VDJtools after downsampling to 5000 UMI-labeled TRB molecules per sample. For the central five CDR3 residues, VDJtools calculated physicochemical properties weighted by clonotype size, namely interaction energy, strength, volume and Kidera factor 4. TCRdb reprocessed the raw reads; every CDR3 protein sequence is a single record, and DNA is not supplied. TCRdb's processing, not the authors', yielded these V and J calls. The table kept for this sample lists fewer than 140,000 distinct CDR3 sequences. Approximately 0.38% of the sample lies in the top ten.

The germline V gene (reference sequence) gives CDR1 as MNHEY and CDR2 as SMNVEV. From the cysteine up to the phenylalanine, the CDR3 has a length of 15 residues. No DNA sequence is on record. Comment on this clonotype: The specificity of this receptor is unknown.

Each CD8+ T cell subset was flow-sorted in triplicate, and 300,000 or so cells per subset were placed directly into RLT lysis buffer. To keep memory contaminants out, a stringent definition of naive CD8+ T cells was applied: CD45RO-CCR7+CD27+CD95-. Using standard density gradient centrifugation, peripheral blood mononuclear cells were isolated from buffy coats. Naive CXCR3-negative and CXCR3-positive CD8+ T cells were flow-sorted using a FACSAria III. Total RNA was extracted from sorted cells with an RNeasy Mini Kit. This sequence uses TRBV27 and TRBJ2-3; TCRdb designates TRBD1, a call that cannot be tested without DNA. The sequenced material came from naive CXCR3+ CD8+ T cells from blood. The label giving this sample's cell subset or site can be read as: CD45RO-CCR7+CD27+CD95- naive CD8+ T cells expressing CXCR3 (TNR3+). The clonotype was recovered from a human donor in good health. Some clones in this sample may be carry-over from other donors' samples. The CDR3 protein sequence reads: CASSLSILGADTQYF.